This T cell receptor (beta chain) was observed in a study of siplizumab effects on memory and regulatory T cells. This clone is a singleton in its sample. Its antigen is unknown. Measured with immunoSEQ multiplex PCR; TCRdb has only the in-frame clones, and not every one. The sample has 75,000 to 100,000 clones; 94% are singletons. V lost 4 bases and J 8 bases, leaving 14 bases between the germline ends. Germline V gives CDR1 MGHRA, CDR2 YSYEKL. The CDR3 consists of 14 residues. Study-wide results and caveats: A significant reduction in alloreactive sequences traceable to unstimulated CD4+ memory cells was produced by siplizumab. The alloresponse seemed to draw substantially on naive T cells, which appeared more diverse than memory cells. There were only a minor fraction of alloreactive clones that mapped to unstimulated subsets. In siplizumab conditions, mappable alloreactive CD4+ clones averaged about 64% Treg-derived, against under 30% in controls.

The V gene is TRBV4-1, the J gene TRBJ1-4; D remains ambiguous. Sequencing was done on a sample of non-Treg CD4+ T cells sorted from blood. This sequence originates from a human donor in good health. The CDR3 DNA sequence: TGCGCCAGCAGCCTAATCCTTGTGGGAGAAAAACTGTTTTTT. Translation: CASSLILVGEKLFF.